A single sample is the source of the 2 T cell receptor beta chains below, sequenced in a study of T cell responses to AZD1222 COVID-19 vaccine. Data came from immunoSEQ multiplex PCR; TCRdb stores just in-frame clones and leaves some out. The data show over 100,000 clones, 89% seen once. The sequenced sample was peripheral blood, obtained on day 0 of AZD1222 vaccination. These receptor sequences come from an adult in good health.

The V gene is TRBV2, the J gene TRBJ2-2; 7 positions match TRBD1. Germline V gives CDR1 SNHLY, CDR2 FYNNEI. With V trimmed by 7 bases and J by 6 bases, 2 bases remained unmatched. The CDR3 is made up of 12 amino acids. CDR3 in DNA: TGTGCCAGCATTGGGACAGCCGGGGAGCTGTTTTTT. Its protein is CASIGTAGELFF.

J is TRBJ2-1 and V is TRBV13; possibly TRBD2 for D (5 bases). The germline V gene has CDR1 PRHDT and CDR2 FYEKMQ (reference sequence). This CDR3 comprises 14 residues. The germline V and J ends were trimmed by 3 bases and 6 bases, with 12 bases remaining between them. CDR3 nucleotide sequence: TGTGCCAGCAGCTTTAGCGTGGGTGGCAATGAGCAGTTCTTC. Its protein product is CASSFSVGGNEQFF.